This passage covers 14 T cell receptor beta chains from one sample sequenced in a study of shared clonotypes between healthy human individuals (dated by TCRdb to 2018 to 2020). CD8 naive samples consisted of CD45RO-negative cells that were positively selected for CCR7, yielding a CD45RA+CCR7+ population without TemRA cells. The method was the immunoSEQ multiplex PCR assay. TCRdb limited this immuneACCESS table to in-frame rearrangements with V and J called. A share of clones is missing; checked studies link under half to unresolved V genes, and the rest is unexplained. This sample has about 550,000 clones in its table, and 95% of those were observed once. In total, the top ten clones hold roughly 0.1% of the sample. The sequencing sample was made of naive CD8+ T cells sorted from blood. The cell subset or site label on this specimen signifies: CD45RA+CCR7+. Receptors were obtained from a woman in her thirties in good health.

J is TRBJ2-3 and V is TRBV28; no clear D. V lost 7 bases and J 4 bases, leaving 18 bases between the germline ends. CDR1 MDHEN and CDR2 SYDVKM come from the germline V gene. CDR3 size: 15 residues. DNA for the CDR3: TGTGCCAGCACCCCCAGTATCTTCCCCCCAGATACGCAGTATTTT. Its protein product is CASTPSIFPPDTQYF.

The chain couples TRBV2 to TRBJ1-2; a possible D gene is TRBD1 (6 bases). The V gene lost 4 bases and the J gene lost 2 bases, with 14 bases spanning the gap. Germline V gene sequence: CDR1 SNHLY, CDR2 FYNNEI. The CDR3 has 15 amino acids. CDR3 sequence reads: CASSADRLTNYGYTF. In DNA, the CDR3 is TGTGCCAGCAGTGCCGACAGGCTGACCAACTATGGCTACACCTTC. The full variable domain, rest sourced from reference TRBV2 and TRBJ1-2, is EPEVTQTPSHQVTQMGQEVILRCVPISNHLYFYWYRQILGQKVEFLVSFYNNEISEKSEIFDDQFSVERPDGSNFTLKIRSTKLEDSAMYFCASSADRLTNYGYTFGSGTRLTVV.

The chain combines TRBV27 with TRBJ2-5, with D possibly being TRBD1 or TRBD2 (5 bases each). The germline CDR1 and CDR2 sequences are MNHEY and SMNVEV (reference sequence). V lost 8 bases, J lost 5 bases, and 12 bases lay in between. The CDR3 spans 12 residues. CDR3 nucleotides: TGTGCCAGCGGTCGGGGACGGGAGACCCAGTACTTC. Translated, it gives CASGRGRETQYF.

J is TRBJ2-2 and V is TRBV30, with D tentatively TRBD2 (5 bases). There are 15 residues in the CDR3. Trimming took 0 bases from V and 3 from J, leaving 11 bases between them. Germline CDR1 and CDR2: GTSNPN and SVGIG (reference sequence). DNA of the CDR3: TGTGCCTGGAGTGTCGGGAAAGTCTACACCGGGGAGCTGTTTTTT. Its protein product is CAWSVGKVYTGELFF.

The chain uses TRBV28 and TRBJ2-3; 13 nucleotides align to TRBD2. Germline CDR1 MDHEN, CDR2 SYDVKM. This CDR3 has 17 residues. V trimming: 3 bases; J trimming: 4 bases; junction bases outside the gene matches: 7. The CDR3 DNA follows: TGTGCCAGCAGTTTGGGGAGACTAGCGGGAGGCCCAGATACGCAGTATTTT. Its translation: CASSLGRLAGGPDTQYF.

The chain joins TRBV6-1 to TRBJ2-4; D gene ambiguous. V was cut by 1 base and J by 0 bases, with 7 bases left in between. This CDR3 has 15 residues. Germline CDR1 reads MNHNS; CDR2 reads SASEGT. CDR3 nucleotides: TGTGCCAGCAGTGAAGGGCGGCTAGCCAAAAACATTCAGTACTTC. Its protein product is CASSEGRLAKNIQYF.

The J gene is TRBJ2-7, the V gene TRBV13; TRBD1 agrees at 7 bases. With 3 bases clipped from V and 3 bases from J, the junction kept 2 bases outside the gene matches. This CDR3 region has 13 residues. Germline V gene lookup returns CDR1 PRHDT and CDR2 FYEKMQ (reference sequence). CDR3 sequence (DNA): TGTGCCAGCAGCTTCGGGACAGACTACGAGCAGTACTTC. Translated, it gives CASSFGTDYEQYF.

The rearrangement links TRBV29-1 to TRBJ2-5; 7 nucleotides match TRBD2. Near its end, the DNA agrees better with TRBJ2-7, so the J call may be wrong. Germline V gene sequence: CDR1 SQVTM, CDR2 ANQGSEA. This CDR3 spans 13 amino acids. The CDR3, as DNA: TGCAGCGTTGTGGGGAGGGCGTCCTACGAGCAGTACTTC. Translated: CSVVGRASYEQYF.

The CDR3 loop is CSAGVTSWHYEQYF. In nucleotides, the CDR3 is TGCAGCGCCGGGGTAACTTCGTGGCACTACGAGCAGTACTTC. This rearrangement joins TRBV29-1 to TRBJ2-7; TRBD2 might be the D (5 bases). From germline, CDR1 is SQVTM and CDR2 ANQGSEA. CDR3 length: 14 amino acids. The ends were cut back, 7 bases at V and 3 bases at J, with 19 bases in the middle.

The chain joins TRBV4-1 to TRBJ2-5, with D hard to call. Trimming stripped 4 bases from V and 2 bases from J, with 14 bases between. CDR1 and CDR2 from the germline V gene are MGHRA and YSYEKL. The CDR3 length is 15 residues. The DNA for the CDR3 is TGCGCCAGCAGCCCTTACGTGTCGCCTCAAGAGACCCAGTACTTC. Protein sequence: CASSPYVSPQETQYF.

The chain is built from TRBV4-2 and TRBJ2-7; D gene unclear. Germline CDR1 is LGHNA and CDR2 is YNFKEQ. The CDR3 consists of 17 residues. Trimming took off 1 base at V and 0 bases at J, with 16 bases between the two ends. The CDR3 region is CASSQVAPGDRSYEQYF. CDR3 DNA: TGTGCCAGCAGCCAAGTCGCGCCCGGAGATCGCTCCTACGAGCAGTACTTC.

The chain couples TRBV5-6 to TRBJ2-7; 9 positions match TRBD1. Trimming cost V 4 bases and J 4 bases; bases outside gene matches: 9. This CDR3 contains 15 residues. In germline, CDR1 is SGHDT, CDR2 YYEEEE. CDR3 sequence reads: CASSIAGTGSYEQYF. The CDR3 DNA reads as TGTGCCAGCAGCATCGCCGGGACAGGGTCGTACGAGCAGTACTTC.

A remark on this clone: Different DNA sequences within this sample yield the same CDR3. The chain couples TRBV27 to TRBJ2-7, with a possible D match to TRBD1 (5 bases). Deletions cut 4 bases from V and 2 bases from J, with 9 bases between. Per the germline V gene, CDR1 is MNHEY and CDR2 is SMNVEV (reference sequence). The CDR3 extends over 13 amino acids. The CDR3 loop is CASSYGATYEQYF. Written as DNA, the CDR3 is TGTGCCAGCAGTTATGGGGCAACCTACGAGCAGTACTTC.

The chain is built from TRBV2 and TRBJ1-1; D may be TRBD1 (6 bases). The CDR3 has 13 amino acids. CDR1 and CDR2 (germline): SNHLY, FYNNEI. V was shortened by 11 bases and J by 0 bases, with 13 bases between the two germline ends. The CDR3 protein is CAGGPGVNTEAFF. In DNA form, the CDR3 reads TGTGCCGGGGGGCCAGGCGTGAACACTGAAGCTTTCTTT.